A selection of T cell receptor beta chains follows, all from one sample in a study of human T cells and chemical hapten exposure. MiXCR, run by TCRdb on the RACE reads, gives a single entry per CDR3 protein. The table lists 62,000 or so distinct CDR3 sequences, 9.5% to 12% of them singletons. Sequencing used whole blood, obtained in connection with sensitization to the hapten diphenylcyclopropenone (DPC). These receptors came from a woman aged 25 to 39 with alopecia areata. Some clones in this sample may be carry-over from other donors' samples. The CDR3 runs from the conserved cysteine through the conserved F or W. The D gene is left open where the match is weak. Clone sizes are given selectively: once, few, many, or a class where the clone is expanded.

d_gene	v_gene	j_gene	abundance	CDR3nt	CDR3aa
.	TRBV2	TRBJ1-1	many	TGTGCCGGGGGTCTTTCCCGAAACACTGAAGCTTTCTTT	CAGGLSRNTEAFF
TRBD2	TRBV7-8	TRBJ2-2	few	TGTGCCAGCAGACCACTAGCGGGAGGAGGAGGGGAGCTGTTTTTT	CASRPLAGGGGELFF
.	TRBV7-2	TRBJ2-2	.	TGTGCCAGCAGCTTAGAGCCACAGAAACTCCACACCGGGGAGCTGTTTTTT	CASSLEPQKLHTGELFF
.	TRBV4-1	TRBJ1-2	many	TGCGCCAGCAGCCAAGGGATCGGGGGCGAAGGCTATGGCTACACCTTC	CASSQGIGGEGYGYTF
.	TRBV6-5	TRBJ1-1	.	TGTGCCAGCAGCGCCAAGACAGGAGGTAACACTGAAGCTTTCTTT	CASSAKTGGNTEAFF
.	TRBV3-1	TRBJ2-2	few	TGTGCCAGCAGCTTAACGTCTGGGGAGCTGTTTTTT	CASSLTSGELFF
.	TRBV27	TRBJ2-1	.	TGTGCCAGCAGTTTATCTTGGGTTGGCGAGCAGTTCTTC	CASSLSWVGEQFF
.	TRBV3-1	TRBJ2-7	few	TGTGCCAGCAGCCAAGGCGTCGAGCAGTACTTC	CASSQGVEQYF
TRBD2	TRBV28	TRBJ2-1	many	TGTGCCAGCCGAGGGGGCGGAAGTTTCACTAGCGGGACTAACAATGAGCAGTTCTTC	CASRGGGSFTSGTNNEQFF
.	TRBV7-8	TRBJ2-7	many	TGTGCCAGCAGCTTACTGACGGGGTACGAGCAGTACTTC	CASSLLTGYEQYF
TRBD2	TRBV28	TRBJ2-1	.	TGTGCCAGCAGTTCCTCCCGGGAGGCCCAGTTCTTC	CASSSSREAQFF
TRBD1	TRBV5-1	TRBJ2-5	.	TGCGCCAGCAGCTACGGACAGGGTTTCGGTGAGACCCAGTACTTC	CASSYGQGFGETQYF
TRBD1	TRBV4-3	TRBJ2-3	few	TGCGCCAGCAGCCAATCGGACAGGGAAGATACGCAGTATTTT	CASSQSDREDTQYF
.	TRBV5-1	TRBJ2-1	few	TGCGCCAGCAGCTTAACAGGGTTTCATGAGCAGTTCTTC	CASSLTGFHEQFF
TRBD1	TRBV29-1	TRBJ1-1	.	TGCAGCGTTGAGGATGACAGGGGGCTTACTGAAGCTTTCTTT	CSVEDDRGLTEAFF
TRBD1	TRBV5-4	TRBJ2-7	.	TGTGCCAGCAGCTTGGCCATAGGACAGGGGTCCTACGAGCAGTACTTC	CASSLAIGQGSYEQYF
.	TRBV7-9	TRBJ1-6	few	TGTGCCAGCCACCGAGGGGGGCCTTCTAATTCACCCCTCCACTTT	CASHRGGPSNSPLHF
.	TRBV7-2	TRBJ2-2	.	TGTGCCAGCAGGGAAGCGAACACCGGGGAGCTGTTTTTT	CASREANTGELFF
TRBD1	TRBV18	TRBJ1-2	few	TGTGCCAGCTCACCCCCGACAGGGTCCTATGGCTACACCTTC	CASSPPTGSYGYTF
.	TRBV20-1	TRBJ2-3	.	TGCAGTGCTAGTTCGGATACGCAGTATTTT	CSASSDTQYF
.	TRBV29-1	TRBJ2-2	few	TGCAGCGTTATCAGGGCTCCCGGGGAGCTGTTTTTT	CSVIRAPGELFF
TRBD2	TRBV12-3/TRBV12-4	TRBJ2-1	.	TGTGCCACCCGAAGGATGAGTAGCGGGCTTTCCTACAATGAGCAGTTCTTC	CATRRMSSGLSYNEQFF